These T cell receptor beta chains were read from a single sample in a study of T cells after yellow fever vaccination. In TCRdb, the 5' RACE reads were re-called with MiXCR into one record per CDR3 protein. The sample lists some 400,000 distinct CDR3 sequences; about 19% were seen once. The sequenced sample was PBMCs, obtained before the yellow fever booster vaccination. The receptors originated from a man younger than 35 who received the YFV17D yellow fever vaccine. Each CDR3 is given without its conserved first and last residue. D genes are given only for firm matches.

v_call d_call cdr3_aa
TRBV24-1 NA ATRNEKLF
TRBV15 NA ATSRDRGTEAF
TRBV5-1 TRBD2 ASSSGLAGSPDTQY
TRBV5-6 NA ASSLDGAFHWANVLT
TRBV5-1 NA ASSLGGEIVAF
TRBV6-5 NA ASKPLLGPGKLF
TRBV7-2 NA ASRRRGNSYEQY
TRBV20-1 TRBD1 SARAKGQSYNSPLH
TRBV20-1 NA SAVLGLGGYT
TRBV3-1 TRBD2 ASSPPLAATDTQY
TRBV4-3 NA ASSQEPSGAGELF
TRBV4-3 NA ASSQELEETQY
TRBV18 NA ASSPPLDHKRTEAF
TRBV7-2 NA ASSLAEYNEQF
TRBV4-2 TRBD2 ASSQELADEQF
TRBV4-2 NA ASSQECCTEAF
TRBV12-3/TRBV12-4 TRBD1 ASSSRQGAEEKLF
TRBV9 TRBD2 ASSEGLAGAYTGELF
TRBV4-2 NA ASSQDRRRGTTDTQY
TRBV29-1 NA SAVLSQGNQPQH
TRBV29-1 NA SVVLGNESTDTQY
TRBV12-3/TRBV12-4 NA ASSPTGHNEQF
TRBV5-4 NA ASPNTDTQY
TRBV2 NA ASSVGRESYNEQF
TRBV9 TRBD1 ASSVATGTGGWNTEAF
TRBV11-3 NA ASSSGLRETQY
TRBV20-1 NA SARSDYGYT
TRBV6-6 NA ASSYLISSGNTIY
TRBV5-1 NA ASRPFPSSYEQY
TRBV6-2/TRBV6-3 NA ASSLLVSEQY
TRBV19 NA ASRGSGEQGFHIQY
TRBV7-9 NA ASSSRGGATYGYT
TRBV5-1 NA ASRGGGGMNTEAF
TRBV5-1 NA ASSLSGRDSDTQY
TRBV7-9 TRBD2 ASSEPRGGKSSEQF
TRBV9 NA ASSPLPGTWETQY
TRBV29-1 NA SVSDAGNEKLF
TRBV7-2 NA ASSLGLGSQPQH
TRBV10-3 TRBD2 AIATSGGPHTQY
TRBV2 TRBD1 ASSPDRVTYNEQF
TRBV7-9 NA ASRRGVWWNTEAF
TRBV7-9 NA ASSFGVVETQY
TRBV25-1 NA ASRGGTLH
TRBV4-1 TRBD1 ASSQGWTGRNSPLH
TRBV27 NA ASASGASYEQY
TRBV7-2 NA ASLVYGYT
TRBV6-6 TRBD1 ASKREDRENQPQH
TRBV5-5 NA ASSLRQSYGYT
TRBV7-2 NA ASSLNGGREKLF
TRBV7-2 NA ASSLRSNYGYT
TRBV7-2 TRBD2 ALRPAGFNEQF